A single T cell receptor beta chain is shown here with its context. The data are from a study of blood T cell repertoires in COVID-19. Study as a whole: Samples of COVID-19 (acute and convalescent) were obtained from the United States, Italy and Spain. T cells, B-cell-depleted T cells, or PBMCs provided the cDNA or gDNA that served as material.

In the source study's methods: Nucleated cell counts were estimated from reference gene primer amplification. The protocol was immunoSEQ multiplex PCR, while the TCRdb copy is restricted to in-frame clones and leaves out a portion. V and J calls plus clone size are reproduced from that table; the DNA served to infer D and trimming. The sample has 45,000 to 50,000 clones; about 90% are singletons. The clonotype comes from a human donor in a cohort sampled during active COVID-19. The material sequenced was peripheral blood.

The CDR3 loop reads CASSYHRSWTGGTGANVLTF. In nucleotides, the CDR3 is TGTGCCAGCAGTTACCATCGTTCGTGGACAGGGGGCACCGGGGCCAACGTCCTGACTTTC. The chain carries TRBV6-2 or TRBV6-3 and TRBJ2-6, with 11 bases matching TRBD1. The germline CDR1 and CDR2 sequences are MNHEY and SVGEGT. The CDR3 runs 20 residues. V gave up 2 bases and J gave up 4 bases; unmatched junction bases: 13.